This entry features one T cell receptor beta chain sequence. Its specificity is unknown. The data stem from a study of blood T cells in healthy people across ages. Whole-study results and caveats: Higher diversity and more naive CD4+ cells were features of long-lived donors, compared to aged donors. Investigators viewed diversity estimates from one million T cells as underestimates, the study reported.

Trimming left V 5 bases short and J 7 bases short, with 11 bases between. This CDR3 comprises 13 residues. PCR was performed a second time for about 7 to 12 cycles using a sample-barcoded 5' primer and a J-beta primer mix. Tagging of each cDNA molecule was performed by a template-switch adaptor with 12 random nucleotides. TCRdb re-analysed the 5' RACE reads in MiXCR, keeping a single row per CDR3 protein. The table has over 1,500,000 distinct CDR3 sequences, about two fifths seen once; the top ten hold under 25%. Samples each yielded at least 6 micrograms of total RNA. The clonotype originates from a human donor in good health. Sequenced material: blood. The rearrangement joins TRBV12-3 or TRBV12-4 to TRBJ2-2, with a tentative D call TRBD2 (7 bases). CDR3 DNA sequence: TGTGCCAGCAGTCCGGGGGGCGGCGGGGAGCTGTTTTTT. Protein product: CASSPGGGGELFF.